A selection of T cell receptor beta chains follows, all from one sample in a study of shared clonotypes between healthy human individuals. Profiling relied on immunoSEQ multiplex PCR, and the TCRdb table lists in-frame clones only, not all of them. This sample has about 2 million clones; roughly 94% occur once, and the top ten carry roughly 0.13%. Specimen: naive CD4+ T cells sorted from blood. Source of these receptors: a man between 18 and 29 years old in good health. The CDR3 runs from the conserved cysteine through the conserved F or W. Each record gives: V gene, J gene, D gene, clone size, CDR3 DNA, CDR3 protein. D genes are given only for firm matches. Size is stated for part of the rows, as once, few or many counts, or as a class when the clone is expanded.

V: TRBV19; J: TRBJ1-5; D: .; size: .; DNA: TGTGCCAGTAGTCCCGCCGGGACATTTAGCAATCAGCCCCAGCATTTT; CDR3: CASSPAGTFSNQPQHF
V: TRBV4-1; J: TRBJ2-1; D: TRBD1; size: once; DNA: TGCGCCAGCAGCCTCCCGGACAGGGGTGGAAATGAGCAGTTCTTC; CDR3: CASSLPDRGGNEQFF
V: TRBV7-2; J: TRBJ2-7; D: TRBD2; size: .; DNA: TGTGCCAGCGCCAGGGTAGCGGGAGGATCCTACGAGCAGTACTTC; CDR3: CASARVAGGSYEQYF
V: TRBV12-1; J: TRBJ2-7; D: .; size: .; DNA: TGTGCCAGCAGCCCCCTCCTCTACGAGCAGTACTTC; CDR3: CASSPLLYEQYF
V: TRBV5-5; J: TRBJ2-7; D: TRBD2; size: .; DNA: TGTGCCAGCAGCTTGATGGCAGGAGGACTAGCGGAGCAGTACTTC; CDR3: CASSLMAGGLAEQYF
V: TRBV21-1; J: TRBJ1-1; D: .; size: .; DNA: TGTGCCAGCAGCAAGGAGACGCCACGGGACAGGGGGATTAGGAACACTGAAGCTTTCTTT; CDR3: CASSKETPRDRGIRNTEAFF
V: TRBV5-4; J: TRBJ2-7; D: .; size: .; DNA: TGTGCCAGCAGCCGGGTAAGCTCCTACGAGCAGTACTTC; CDR3: CASSRVSSYEQYF
V: TRBV6-5; J: TRBJ1-6; D: .; size: .; DNA: TGTGCCAGCAGGTGGGGGGATAATTCACCCCTCCACTTT; CDR3: CASRWGDNSPLHF
V: TRBV28; J: TRBJ1-6; D: TRBD1; size: .; DNA: TGTGCCAGCAGTTCCAACTCAGGGGGGAATTCACCCCTCCACTTT; CDR3: CASSSNSGGNSPLHF
V: TRBV18; J: TRBJ2-1; D: .; size: .; DNA: TGTGCCAGCTCACCACAAGCGCGGGGGCTCAATGAGCAGTTCTTC; CDR3: CASSPQARGLNEQFF